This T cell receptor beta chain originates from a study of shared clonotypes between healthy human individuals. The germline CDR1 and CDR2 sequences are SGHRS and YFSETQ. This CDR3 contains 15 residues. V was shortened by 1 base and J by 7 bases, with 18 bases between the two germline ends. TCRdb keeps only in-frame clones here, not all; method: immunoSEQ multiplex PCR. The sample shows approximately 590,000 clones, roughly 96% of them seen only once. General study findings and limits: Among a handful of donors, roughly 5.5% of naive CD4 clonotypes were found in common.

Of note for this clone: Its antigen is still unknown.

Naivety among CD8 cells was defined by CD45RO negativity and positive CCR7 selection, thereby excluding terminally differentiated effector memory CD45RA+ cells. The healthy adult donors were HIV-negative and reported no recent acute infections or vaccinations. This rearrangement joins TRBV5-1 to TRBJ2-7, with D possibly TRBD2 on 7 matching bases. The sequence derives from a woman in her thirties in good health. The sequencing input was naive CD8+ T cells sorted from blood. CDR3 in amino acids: CASSLIRGALHEQYF. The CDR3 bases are TGCGCCAGCAGCTTGATCCGGGGGGCGCTTCATGAGCAGTACTTC. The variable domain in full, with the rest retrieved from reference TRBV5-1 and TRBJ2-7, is KAGVTQTPRYLIKTRGQQVTLSCSPISGHRSVSWYQQTPGQGLQFLFEYFSETQRNKGNFPGRFSGRQFSNSRSEMNVSTLELGDSALYLCASSLIRGALHEQYFGPGTRLTVT.